The next 13 T cell receptor beta chains were all read from a single sample in a study of T cell responses to AZD1222 COVID-19 vaccine. Sequencing was performed with immunoSEQ multiplex PCR; in TCRdb, only in-frame clones are kept and a portion is missing. The table shows approximately 82,000 clones, with 85% to 95% occurring only once. The sample consisted of peripheral blood, taken on day 0 of AZD1222 vaccination. Receptors originate from an adult in good health.

The V call is TRBV7-9, the J call TRBJ2-3, with 9 positions matching TRBD2. The CDR3 is 17 residues long. Germline values: CDR1 SEHNR, CDR2 FQNEAQ (reference sequence). V lost 3 bases, J lost 2 bases, and 9 bases stayed unmatched. CDR3: CASSLRRAGGPTDTQYF. The CDR3 coding sequence is TGTGCCAGCAGCTTGAGGCGGGCGGGGGGGCCCACAGATACGCAGTATTTT.

The chain couples TRBV27 to TRBJ1-5, with a tentative D call TRBD1 (6 bases). CDR3 size: 11 residues. Germline V gene sequence: CDR1 MNHEY, CDR2 SMNVEV (reference sequence). Deletions cut 5 bases from V and 12 bases from J, with 11 bases between. This CDR3 is CASSTRGIQHF. In DNA form, the CDR3 reads TGTGCCAGCAGTACCAGGGGAATCCAGCATTTT.

Here the CDR3 DNA reads TGTGCCAGCAGCTTAATCGGGCAAGGGAACTATGGCTACACCTTC. As protein: CASSLIGQGNYGYTF. The chain couples TRBV7-3 to TRBJ1-2; no clear D gene. From germline, CDR1 is SGHTA and CDR2 FQGTGA. The CDR3 extends over 15 amino acids. V was clipped by 1 base and J by 2 bases, with 11 bases between them.

The chain employs TRBV9 and TRBJ2-1; a weak D match, TRBD1 (5 bases). CDR3 length: 13 residues. CDR1 and CDR2 from the germline V gene are SGDLS and YYNGEE. V lost 1 base and J 8 bases, leaving 10 bases between the germline ends. CDR3 protein: CASSVWVRDEQFF. For the CDR3, the DNA is TGTGCCAGCAGCGTATGGGTCAGGGATGAGCAGTTCTTC.

The chain carries TRBV19 and TRBJ1-2, with no clear D. V lost 7 bases to trimming and J lost 1 base, with 10 bases between them. CDR3 length: 13 amino acids. In germline, CDR1 is LNHDA, CDR2 SQIVND (reference sequence). The CDR3 coding sequence is TGTGCCAGTACCTGGAGCCTTAACTATGGCTACACCTTC. Translation: CASTWSLNYGYTF. Combining the CDR3 with reference TRBV19 and TRBJ1-2 gives the whole variable domain DGGITQSPKYLFRKEGQNVTLSCEQNLNHDAMYWYRQDPGQGLRLIYYSQIVNDFQKGDIAEGYSVSREKKESFPLTVTSAQKNPTAFYLCASTWSLNYGYTFGSGTRLTVV.

The chain carries TRBV19 and TRBJ1-1; D not certain. The ends were cut back, 7 bases at V and 7 bases at J, with 16 bases in the middle. The germline CDR1 and CDR2 sequences are LNHDA and SQIVND (reference sequence). This CDR3 region has 13 residues. This chain's CDR3 is CASTQSGIGEAFF. CDR3 DNA sequence: TGTGCCAGTACCCAGTCGGGGATAGGTGAAGCTTTCTTT.

A remark on this clone: One end of the junction varies from germline; a read error may be responsible. This specimen includes other DNA sequences encoding the same CDR3. The chain joins TRBV11-2 to TRBJ1-1; D may be TRBD1 (5 bases). Germline values: CDR1 SGHAT, CDR2 FQNNGV. CDR3 length equals 16 residues. In DNA, the CDR3 is TGTGCCAGCAGCTCTCTGGGAGGGAGGGGAGACACCGAAGCTTTCTTT. It codes for CASSSLGGRGDTEAFF.

In nucleotides, the CDR3 is TGTGCCAGCAGCTTGGTAGGGACTAGAACGGAGACCCAGTACTTC. Amino acids: CASSLVGTRTETQYF. This chain joins TRBV7-6 and TRBJ2-5; 8 positions match TRBD2. V was pared by 3 bases and J by 5 bases, with 8 bases of the junction left unmatched. The V gene's germline CDR1 is SGHVS and CDR2 FNYEAQ. The CDR3 spans 15 residues.

V gene TRBV6-2 or TRBV6-3 combines with J gene TRBJ1-4; no reliable D call. Trimming cost V 6 bases and J 8 bases, with 16 bases left between them. This CDR3 spans 14 amino acids. Germline CDR1 MNHEY, CDR2 SVGEGT. CDR3 nucleotide sequence: TGTGCCAGCAGCTCGGCTTTCCCGGGCGAAAAACTGTTTTTT. It codes for CASSSAFPGEKLFF.

The chain links TRBV7-6 to TRBJ1-4; D not certain. This CDR3 spans 15 amino acids. Per germline, CDR1 SGHVS and CDR2 FNYEAQ. The V end lost 1 base, the J end lost 5 bases, and 11 bases lay between the germline ends. The CDR3 sequence: CASSLGEAQNEKLFF. In nucleotides, the CDR3 is TGTGCCAGCAGCTTAGGTGAAGCCCAAAATGAAAAACTGTTTTTT.

The chain couples TRBV29-1 to TRBJ2-7; unclear D gene. The CDR3 contains 11 residues. V shed 3 bases and J shed 9 bases, with 12 bases lying between them. CDR1 is SQVTM and CDR2 is ANQGSEA in the germline V gene. The CDR3 DNA reads as TGCAGCGTTGATTATGACACCTTGCAGTACTTC. Protein product: CSVDYDTLQYF.

The rearrangement joins TRBV29-1 to TRBJ1-1; D is unclear. The CDR3 runs 13 residues. V gave up 7 bases and J gave up 4 bases, with 16 bases separating them. Germline V lookup: CDR1 SQVTM, CDR2 ANQGSEA. The chain's CDR3 is CSAYTSLGTEAFF. The CDR3 DNA is TGCAGCGCCTACACATCCTTGGGCACTGAAGCTTTCTTT.

The rearrangement joins TRBV3-1 (or the pseudogene TRBV3-2) to TRBJ2-3, with 11 nucleotides matching TRBD1. Trimming cost V 4 bases and J 5 bases; bases outside gene matches: 8. The CDR3 totals 16 residues. Germline-derived CDR1 and CDR2 are LGHDT and YNNKEL (reference sequence). In DNA form, the CDR3 reads TGTGCCAGCAGCCCGCATCGGGACAGGGGGAGAGATACGCAGTATTTT. Protein product: CASSPHRDRGRDTQYF.